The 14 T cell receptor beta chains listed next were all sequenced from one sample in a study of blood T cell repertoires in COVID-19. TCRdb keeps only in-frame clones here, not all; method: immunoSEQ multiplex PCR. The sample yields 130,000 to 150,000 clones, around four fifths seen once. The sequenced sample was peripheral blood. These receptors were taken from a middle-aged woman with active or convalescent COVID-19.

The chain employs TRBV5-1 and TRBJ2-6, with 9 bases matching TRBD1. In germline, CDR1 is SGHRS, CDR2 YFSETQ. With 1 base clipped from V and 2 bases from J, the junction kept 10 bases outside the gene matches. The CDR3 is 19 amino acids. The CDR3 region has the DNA TGCGCCAGCAGCTTGAATCCGACAGGGGGTAGGACTGGGGCCAACGTCCTGACTTTC. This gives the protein CASSLNPTGGRTGANVLTF.

CDR3 sequence: CASSPRQGRVNEQFF. CDR3 nucleotide sequence: TGTGCCAGCAGCCCCCGACAGGGAAGGGTCAATGAGCAGTTCTTC. The V gene is TRBV3-1 (or the pseudogene TRBV3-2), the J gene TRBJ2-1; TRBD1 agrees at 7 bases. V lost 4 bases, J lost 6 bases, and 9 bases stayed unmatched. The CDR3 covers 15 residues. Per germline, CDR1 LGHDT and CDR2 YNNKEL (reference sequence).

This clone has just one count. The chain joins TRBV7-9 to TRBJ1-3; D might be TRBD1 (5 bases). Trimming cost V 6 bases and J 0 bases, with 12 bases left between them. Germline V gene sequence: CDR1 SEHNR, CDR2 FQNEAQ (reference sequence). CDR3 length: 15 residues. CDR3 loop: CASRAGGSSGNTIYF. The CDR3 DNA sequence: TGTGCCAGCAGGGCGGGGGGAAGCTCTGGAAACACCATATATTTT.

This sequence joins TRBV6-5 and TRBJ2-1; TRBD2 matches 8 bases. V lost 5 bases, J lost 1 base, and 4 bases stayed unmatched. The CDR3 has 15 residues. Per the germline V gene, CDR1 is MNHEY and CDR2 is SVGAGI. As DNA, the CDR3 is TGTGCCAGCAGTCCCCCGGGGGGGTCCTACAATGAGCAGTTCTTC. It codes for CASSPPGGSYNEQFF.

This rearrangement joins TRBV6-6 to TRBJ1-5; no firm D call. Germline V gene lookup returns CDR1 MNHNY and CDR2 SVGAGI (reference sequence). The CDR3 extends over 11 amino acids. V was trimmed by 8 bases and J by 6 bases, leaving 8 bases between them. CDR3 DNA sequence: TGTGCCAGCGGCCTCGTTCAGCCCCAGCATTTT. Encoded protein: CASGLVQPQHF.

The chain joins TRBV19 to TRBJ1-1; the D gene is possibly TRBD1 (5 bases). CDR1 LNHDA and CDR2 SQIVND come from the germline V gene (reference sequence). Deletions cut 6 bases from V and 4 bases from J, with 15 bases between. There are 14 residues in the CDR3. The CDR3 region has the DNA TGTGCCAGTAGAATGTTAGCAGGGATCACTGAAGCTTTCTTT. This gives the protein CASRMLAGITEAFF.

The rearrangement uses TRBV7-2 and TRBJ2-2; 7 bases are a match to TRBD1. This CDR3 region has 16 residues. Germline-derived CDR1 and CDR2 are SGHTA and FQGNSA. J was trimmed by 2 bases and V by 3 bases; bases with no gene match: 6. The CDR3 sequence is CASSFDRVANTGELFF. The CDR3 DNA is TGTGCCAGCAGCTTCGACAGGGTAGCAAACACCGGGGAGCTGTTTTTT. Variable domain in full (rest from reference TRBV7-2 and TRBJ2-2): GAGVSQSPSNKVTEKGKDVELRCDPISGHTALYWYRQSLGQGLEFLIYFQGNSAPDKSGLPSDRFSAERTGGSVSTLTIQRTQQEDSAVYLCASSFDRVANTGELFFGEGSRLTVL.

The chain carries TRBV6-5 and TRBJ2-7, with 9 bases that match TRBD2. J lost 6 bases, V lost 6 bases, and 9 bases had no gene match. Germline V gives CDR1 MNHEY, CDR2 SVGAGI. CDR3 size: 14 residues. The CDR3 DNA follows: TGTGCCAGCAGCCCCGGGACTAGCCCCAGCGAGCAGTACTTC. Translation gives CASSPGTSPSEQYF.

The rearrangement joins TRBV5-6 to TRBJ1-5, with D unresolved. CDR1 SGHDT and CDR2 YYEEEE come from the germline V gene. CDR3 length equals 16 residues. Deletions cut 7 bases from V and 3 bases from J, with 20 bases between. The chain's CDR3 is CASATSGGSYNQPQHF. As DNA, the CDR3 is TGTGCCAGCGCCACTTCCGGCGGCAGCTACAATCAGCCCCAGCATTTT.

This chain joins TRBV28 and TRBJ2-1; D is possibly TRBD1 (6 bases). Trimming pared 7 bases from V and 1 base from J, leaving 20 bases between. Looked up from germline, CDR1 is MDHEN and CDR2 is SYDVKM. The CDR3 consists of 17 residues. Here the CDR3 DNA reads TGTGCCAGCACATCGGCCGGACAGCCCAAATCCTACAATGAGCAGTTCTTC. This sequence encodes CASTSAGQPKSYNEQFF.

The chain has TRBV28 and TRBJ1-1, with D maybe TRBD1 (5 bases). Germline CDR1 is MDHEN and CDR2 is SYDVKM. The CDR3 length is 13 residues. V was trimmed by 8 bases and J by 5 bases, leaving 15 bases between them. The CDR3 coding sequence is TGTGCCAGCTTCCCCGGGGGGGGGACTGAAGCTTTCTTT. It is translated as CASFPGGGTEAFF.

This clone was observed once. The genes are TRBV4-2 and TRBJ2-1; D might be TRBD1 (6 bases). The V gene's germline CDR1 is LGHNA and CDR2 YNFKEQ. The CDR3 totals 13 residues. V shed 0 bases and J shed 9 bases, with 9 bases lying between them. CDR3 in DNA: TGTGCCAGCAGCCAAGACAGGGGCGGTGAGCAGTTCTTC. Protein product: CASSQDRGGEQFF.

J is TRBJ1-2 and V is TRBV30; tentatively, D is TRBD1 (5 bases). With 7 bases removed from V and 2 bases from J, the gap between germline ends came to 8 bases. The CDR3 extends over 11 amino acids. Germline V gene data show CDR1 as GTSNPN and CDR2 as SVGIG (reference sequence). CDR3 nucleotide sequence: TGTGCCTCTGGACAAAACTATGGCTACACCTTC. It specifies CASGQNYGYTF.

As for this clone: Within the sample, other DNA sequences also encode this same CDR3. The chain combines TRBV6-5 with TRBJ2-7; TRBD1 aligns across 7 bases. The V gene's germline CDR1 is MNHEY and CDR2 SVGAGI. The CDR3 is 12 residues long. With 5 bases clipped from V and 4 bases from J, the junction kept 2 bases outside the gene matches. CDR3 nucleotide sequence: TGTGCCAGCAGTACGACAGGGTACGAGCAGTACTTC. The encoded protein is CASSTTGYEQYF.